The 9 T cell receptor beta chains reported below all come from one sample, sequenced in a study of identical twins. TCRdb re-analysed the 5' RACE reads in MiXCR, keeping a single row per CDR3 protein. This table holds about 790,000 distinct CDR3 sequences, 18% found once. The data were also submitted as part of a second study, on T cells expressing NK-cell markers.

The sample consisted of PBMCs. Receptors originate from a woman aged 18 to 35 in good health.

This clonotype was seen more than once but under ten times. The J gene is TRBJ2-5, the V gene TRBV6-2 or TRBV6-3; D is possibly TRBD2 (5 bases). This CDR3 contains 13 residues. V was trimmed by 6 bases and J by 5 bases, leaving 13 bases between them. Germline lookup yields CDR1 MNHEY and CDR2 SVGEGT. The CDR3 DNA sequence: TGTGCCAGCAGAGAGACTCGGAGGGAGACCCAGTACTTC. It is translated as CASRETRRETQYF.

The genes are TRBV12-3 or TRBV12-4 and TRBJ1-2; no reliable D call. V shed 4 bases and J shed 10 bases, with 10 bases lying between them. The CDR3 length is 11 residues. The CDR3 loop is CASSYDLVYTF. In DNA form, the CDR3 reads TGTGCCAGCAGTTACGATTTAGTCTACACCTTC.

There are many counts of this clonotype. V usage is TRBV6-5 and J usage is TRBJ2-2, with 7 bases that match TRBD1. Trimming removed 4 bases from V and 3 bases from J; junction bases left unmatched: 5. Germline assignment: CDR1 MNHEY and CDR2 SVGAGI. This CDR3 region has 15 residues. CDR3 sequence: CASSSLTGYTGELFF. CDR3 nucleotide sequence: TGTGCCAGCAGTTCTCTGACAGGGTACACCGGGGAGCTGTTTTTT.

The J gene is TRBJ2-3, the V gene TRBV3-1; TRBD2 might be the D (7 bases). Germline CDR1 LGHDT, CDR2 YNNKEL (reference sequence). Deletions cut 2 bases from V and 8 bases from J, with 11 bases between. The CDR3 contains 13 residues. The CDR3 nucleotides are TGTGCCAGCAGCCAAATAAGGGGGGGTACGCAGTATTTT. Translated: CASSQIRGGTQYF.

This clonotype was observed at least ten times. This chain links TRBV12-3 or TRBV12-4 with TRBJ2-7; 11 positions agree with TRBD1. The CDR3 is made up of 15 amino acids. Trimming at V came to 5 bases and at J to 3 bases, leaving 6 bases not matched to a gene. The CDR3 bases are TGTGCCAGCAGTACTTCCGGGACAGGGGGCTACGAGCAGTACTTC. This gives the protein CASSTSGTGGYEQYF.

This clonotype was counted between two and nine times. CDR3 protein: CASSLTGLQETQYF. As DNA, the CDR3 is TGCGCCAGCAGCTTAACAGGGTTACAAGAGACCCAGTACTTC. The rearrangement joins TRBV5-1 to TRBJ2-5; TRBD1 is a possible D gene (6 bases). There are 14 residues in the CDR3. CDR1 is SGHRS and CDR2 is YFSETQ in the germline V gene. V was trimmed by 2 bases and J by 2 bases, leaving 10 bases between them.

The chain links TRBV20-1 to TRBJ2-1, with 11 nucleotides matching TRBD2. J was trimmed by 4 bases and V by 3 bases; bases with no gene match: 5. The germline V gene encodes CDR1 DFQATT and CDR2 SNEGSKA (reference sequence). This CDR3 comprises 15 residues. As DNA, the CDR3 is TGCAGTGCTAGCTCTCTAGCGGGGGGTTACAATGAGCAGTTCTTC. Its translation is CSASSLAGGYNEQFF.

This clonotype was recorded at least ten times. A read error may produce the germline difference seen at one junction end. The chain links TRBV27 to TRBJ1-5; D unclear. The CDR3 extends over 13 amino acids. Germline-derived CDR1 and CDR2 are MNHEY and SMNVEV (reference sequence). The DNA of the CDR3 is TGTGCCAGCAGTTTTGGAGGGAATCCGCCCCAGCATTTT. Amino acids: CASSFGGNPPQHF.

The CDR3, as DNA: TGCAGTGCTAGAGATTGGGGGACAGGTTCCCCCACAGATACGCAGTATTTT. Amino acids: CSARDWGTGSPTDTQYF. This chain connects TRBV20-1 to TRBJ2-3, with TRBD1 matching over 8 bases. Trimming cost V 0 bases and J 2 bases; bases outside gene matches: 10. The CDR3 is made up of 17 amino acids. Germline lookup yields CDR1 DFQATT and CDR2 SNEGSKA (reference sequence).